The 26 T cell receptor beta chains reported below all come from one sample, sequenced in a study of control samples from healthy donors and cancer patients (dated by TCRdb to the early 2020s). Receptor libraries were prepared by the immunoSEQ multiplex PCR assay. TCRdb obtained this table from immuneACCESS and retained in-frame rearrangements with V and J assigned. These tables miss some clones; where compared with another copy, unresolved V genes account for less than half of the shortfall, and the remainder is unexplained. This sample gives 150,000 to 200,000 clones in total; around 92% of them show up just once. Less than 1.6% of the sample is in the top ten clones. Sequencing was carried out using blood. The receptor source for this set is a woman aged 25 to 39 in good health.

This clone has only a few counts. J is TRBJ2-7 and V is TRBV28; TRBD2 might be the D (6 bases). V gave up 6 bases and J gave up 7 bases, with 13 bases separating them. Per the germline V gene, CDR1 is MDHEN and CDR2 is SYDVKM. The CDR3 totals 12 residues. The CDR3 DNA sequence: TGTGCCAGCAGGGGACTCCCCTCGGAGCAGTACTTC. This gives the protein CASRGLPSEQYF.

This chain uses TRBV6-5 with TRBJ1-2; D uncertain. The CDR3 covers 12 residues. V gave up 2 bases and J gave up 4 bases, with 5 bases separating them. Germline CDR1 is MNHEY and CDR2 is SVGAGI. The CDR3 region has the DNA TGTGCCAGCAGTTACCCCGGCTATGGCTACACCTTC. The encoded protein is CASSYPGYGYTF.

The chain joins TRBV5-1 to TRBJ2-5, with TRBD1 matching 7 bases. V trimming: 4 bases; J trimming: 5 bases; junction bases outside the gene matches: 5. Germline values: CDR1 SGHRS, CDR2 YFSETQ. The CDR3 contains 13 residues. CDR3 coding DNA: TGCGCCAGCAGCGCAACAGGGGCCGAGACCCAGTACTTC. This encodes CASSATGAETQYF. Combining the CDR3 with reference TRBV5-1 and TRBJ2-5 gives the whole variable domain KAGVTQTPRYLIKTRGQQVTLSCSPISGHRSVSWYQQTPGQGLQFLFEYFSETQRNKGNFPGRFSGRQFSNSRSEMNVSTLELGDSALYLCASSATGAETQYFGPGTRLLVL.

In this sample, this clone turned up once. This chain joins TRBV6-5 and TRBJ2-4; D tentatively fits TRBD1 or TRBD2 (5 bases each). Germline V CDR1 and CDR2: MNHEY, SVGAGI. This CDR3 region has 15 residues. The V end was cut by 6 bases, the J end by 3 bases, with 15 bases between. Here the CDR3 reads CASRTPGTRKNIQYF. The CDR3 DNA sequence: TGTGCCAGCAGGACTCCCGGGACCCGCAAAAACATTCAGTACTTC.

On this clone itself: Distinct nucleotide sequences in the sample also encode this CDR3. The J gene is TRBJ1-1, the V gene TRBV7-9; D not certain. The germline gives CDR1 SEHNR, CDR2 FQNEAQ (reference sequence). This CDR3 comprises 13 residues. The ends were cut back, 1 base at V and 1 base at J, with 4 bases in the middle. The CDR3 is CASSLVGNTEAFF. CDR3 DNA: TGTGCCAGCAGCTTAGTCGGGAACACTGAAGCTTTCTTT.

The V gene is TRBV2, the J gene TRBJ1-5, with TRBD1 identical over 8 bases. V lost 6 bases and J lost 6; bases outside the gene matches: 4. CDR1 is SNHLY and CDR2 is FYNNEI in the germline V gene. This CDR3 is built from 13 residues. DNA of the CDR3: TGTGCCAGCAGGGACAGGGACGGTCAGCCCCAGCATTTT. Its protein is CASRDRDGQPQHF. Together with reference TRBV2 and TRBJ1-5, the CDR3 gives the full variable domain: EPEVTQTPSHQVTQMGQEVILRCVPISNHLYFYWYRQILGQKVEFLVSFYNNEISEKSEIFDDQFSVERPDGSNFTLKIRSTKLEDSAMYFCASRDRDGQPQHFGDGTRLSIL.

Notes on this clone: The junction departs from the called germline gene at one end, perhaps through a read error. V is TRBV7-9 and J is TRBJ1-4; D is perhaps TRBD1 (5 bases). Germline assignment: CDR1 SEHNR and CDR2 FQNEAQ (reference sequence). This CDR3 spans 13 amino acids. The CDR3: CVSSLGADEKLFF. In DNA form, the CDR3 reads TGTGTCAGCAGCTTAGGGGCGGATGAAAAACTGTTTTTT.

This chain connects TRBV27 to TRBJ2-7; 9 bases match TRBD2. Germline trimming cut 4 bases from V and 2 bases from J; bases unmatched to any gene: 6. Germline values: CDR1 MNHEY, CDR2 SMNVEV (reference sequence). The CDR3 covers 15 residues. The CDR3 is CASSSPLAGPYEQYF. Written as DNA, the CDR3 is TGTGCCAGCAGTTCCCCACTAGCGGGCCCCTACGAGCAGTACTTC.

The chain uses TRBV7-7 and TRBJ2-7, with 8 bases lining up with TRBD1. J gave up 5 bases and V 5 bases, and 5 bases lay outside the gene matches. This CDR3 has 13 amino acids. Germline CDR1 SSHAT, CDR2 FNYEAQ (reference sequence). CDR3 region: CASSKDREDEQYF. Here the CDR3 DNA reads TGTGCCAGCAGCAAGGACAGGGAAGACGAGCAGTACTTC.

This clone was picked up one time. This rearrangement joins TRBV12-3 or TRBV12-4 to TRBJ2-1; D call uncertain. The length of the CDR3 is 12 residues. V lost 10 bases, J lost 5 bases, and 12 bases lay in between. Here the CDR3 reads CATLDGNNEQFF. The CDR3 DNA reads TGTGCCACCTTGGACGGAAACAATGAGCAGTTCTTC.

The CDR3 DNA reads TGTGCCAGCAGTGAAGGGAGAGATACGCAGTATTTT. This sequence encodes CASSEGRDTQYF. The V and J genes are TRBV25-1 and TRBJ2-3, with D tentatively TRBD2 (5 bases). Trimming removed 2 bases from V and 5 bases from J, with 5 bases in between. From germline, CDR1 is MGHDK and CDR2 SYGVNS. This CDR3 spans 12 amino acids.

This clone is a singleton in its sample. CDR3: CASSMPGTGNTEAFF. CDR3 in DNA: TGTGCCAGCAGCATGCCCGGGACAGGGAACACTGAAGCTTTCTTT. The rearrangement joins TRBV13 to TRBJ1-1; 8 positions agree with TRBD1. V lost 5 bases and J lost 1; bases outside the gene matches: 6. CDR1 PRHDT and CDR2 FYEKMQ come from the germline V gene (reference sequence). CDR3 length: 15 amino acids.

This clone came up once. V gene TRBV7-8 combines with J gene TRBJ2-7, with D perhaps TRBD1 (6 bases). CDR3 length: 15 residues. The V gene's germline CDR1 is SGHVS and CDR2 FQNEAQ. V was clipped by 5 bases and J by 2 bases, with 16 bases between them. The CDR3 DNA is TGTGCCAGCAGCCAGCGCCGGGACACCACCTACGAGCAGTACTTC. Protein product: CASSQRRDTTYEQYF.

The chain uses TRBV9 and TRBJ1-4; the match to TRBD1 covers 9 bases. The V gene end was trimmed by 0 bases and the J gene end by 4 bases; junction bases not matched to a gene: 4. Germline assignment: CDR1 SGDLS and CDR2 YYNGEE. The CDR3 is 16 amino acids. CDR3 in amino acids: CASSVGTGVFNEKLFF. In nucleotides, the CDR3 is TGTGCCAGCAGCGTAGGGACAGGGGTCTTTAATGAAAAACTGTTTTTT.

The V gene is TRBV7-9, the J gene TRBJ2-2, with TRBD2 identical over 10 bases. CDR3 size: 17 residues. Germline assignment: CDR1 SEHNR and CDR2 FQNEAQ (reference sequence). With 3 bases clipped from V and 2 bases from J, the junction kept 6 bases outside the gene matches. CDR3 sequence reads: CASSLGTLAGNTGELFF. The CDR3, as DNA: TGTGCCAGCAGCTTGGGAACACTAGCGGGAAACACCGGGGAGCTGTTTTTT. The full variable domain, completed using reference TRBV7-9 and TRBJ2-2, is DTGVSQNPRHKITKRGQNVTFRCDPISEHNRLYWYRQTLGQGPEFLTYFQNEAQLEKSRLLSDRFSAERPKGSFSTLEIQRTEQGDSAMYLCASSLGTLAGNTGELFFGEGSRLTVL.

This clone has just one count. This chain links TRBV30 with TRBJ2-7; unclear D gene. The V gene lost 3 bases and the J gene lost 0 bases, with 6 bases spanning the gap. Germline CDR1 reads GTSNPN; CDR2 reads SVGIG (reference sequence). The CDR3 loop spans 12 amino acids. The CDR3 here is CAWSRSSYEQYF. CDR3 sequence (DNA): TGTGCCTGGAGCAGGAGCTCCTACGAGCAGTACTTC. Together with reference TRBV30 and TRBJ2-7, the CDR3 gives the full variable domain: SQTIHQWPATLVQPVGSPLSLECTVEGTSNPNLYWYRQAAGRGLQLLFYSVGIGQISSEVPQNLSASRPQDRQFILSSKKLLLSDSGFYLCAWSRSSYEQYFGPGTRLTVT.

V is TRBV6-5 and J is TRBJ1-1; unclear D gene. The germline gives CDR1 MNHEY, CDR2 SVGAGI. The CDR3 consists of 15 residues. Between the trimmed V and J ends, which lost 0 bases and 0 bases, there was a span of 8 bases. The DNA for the CDR3 is TGTGCCAGCAGTTACTCGTACACCATGAACACTGAAGCTTTCTTT. Amino acids: CASSYSYTMNTEAFF.

The gene calls are TRBV7-9 and TRBJ2-1; D possibly uses TRBD1 or TRBD2 (5 bases each). This CDR3 has 15 amino acids. V lost 4 bases, J lost 2 bases, and 12 bases lay in between. CDR1 and CDR2 from the germline V gene are SEHNR and FQNEAQ (reference sequence). The CDR3 is CASSWTGTTYNEQFF. CDR3 bases: TGTGCCAGCAGCTGGACCGGGACGACCTACAATGAGCAGTTCTTC.

The chain uses TRBV6-5 and TRBJ1-1, with 7 bases that match TRBD1. Losses at the gene ends were 7 bases for V and 3 bases for J; bases not matched to a gene: 5. CDR3 size: 13 residues. Germline loops: CDR1 MNHEY, CDR2 SVGAGI. CDR3 loop: CASTRQGHTEAFF. The CDR3 nucleotides are TGTGCCAGCACCCGACAGGGACACACTGAAGCTTTCTTT.

The chain carries TRBV28 and TRBJ1-2; the D gene is possibly TRBD1 (5 bases). Germline CDR1 and CDR2: MDHEN and SYDVKM. This CDR3 region has 14 residues. V was clipped by 3 bases and J by 0 bases, with 8 bases between them. In DNA form, the CDR3 reads TGTGCCAGCAGTTTTTGGACACCTAACTATGGCTACACCTTC. Amino acids: CASSFWTPNYGYTF.

This clone was found once. The rearrangement uses TRBV6-1 and TRBJ1-6; 8 bases align to TRBD1. CDR1 is MNHNS, CDR2 SASEGT, per germline. V lost 1 base to trimming and J lost 9 bases; unmatched junction nucleotides: 2. This CDR3 has 14 residues. CDR3 DNA sequence: TGTGCCAGCAGTGAAGGGACAGGGAGTTCACCCCTCCACTTT. Its protein product is CASSEGTGSSPLHF.

V is TRBV7-9 and J is TRBJ1-1, with 7 bases that match TRBD1. The V gene's germline CDR1 is SEHNR and CDR2 FQNEAQ (reference sequence). J gave up 1 base and V 6 bases, and 8 bases lay outside the gene matches. This CDR3 is 15 amino acids long. The CDR3 region is CASRPTGFGNTEAFF. The CDR3 region has the DNA TGTGCCAGCAGACCGACAGGGTTTGGGAACACTGAAGCTTTCTTT.

This chain links TRBV18 with TRBJ2-1; 9 bases are a match to TRBD1. This CDR3 spans 13 amino acids. Unmatched junction bases numbered 2, after V lost 6 bases and J lost 5 bases. Germline loops: CDR1 KGHSH, CDR2 LQKENI. This CDR3 is CASSTGGNNEQFF. CDR3 sequence (DNA): TGTGCCAGCTCGACAGGGGGGAACAATGAGCAGTTCTTC.

The rearrangement links TRBV11-2 to TRBJ2-3; unclear D gene. Trimming pared 0 bases from V and 3 bases from J, leaving 7 bases between. Germline V gives CDR1 SGHAT, CDR2 FQNNGV. CDR3 length equals 14 residues. In DNA form, the CDR3 reads TGTGCCAGCAGCTTAGATCGGCAAACAGATACGCAGTATTTT. It translates to CASSLDRQTDTQYF.

This clone has more than one count but fewer than ten. The genes are TRBV7-8 and TRBJ2-1; the D gene is possibly TRBD2 (5 bases). The CDR3 consists of 15 residues. V was clipped by 6 bases and J by 0 bases, with 12 bases between them. CDR1 is SGHVS, CDR2 FQNEAQ, per germline. The CDR3 reads CASSPREGSYNEQFF. The CDR3 DNA is TGTGCCAGCAGTCCCCGGGAAGGCTCCTACAATGAGCAGTTCTTC.

The V call is TRBV6-4, the J call TRBJ1-1; 8 nucleotides agree with TRBD1. J was trimmed by 1 base and V by 5 bases; bases with no gene match: 0. The germline V gene has CDR1 MRHNA and CDR2 SNTAGT. The CDR3 has 13 residues. CDR3 residues: CASSTGGNTEAFF. CDR3 DNA: TGTGCCAGCAGTACAGGGGGGAACACTGAAGCTTTCTTT.